This T cell receptor beta chain was captured by sequencing in a study of spatial heterogeneity in lung cancer. Whole-study context: In raw reads, more than 8.5 appearances on average were recorded for each unique TCR and UMI combination.

Time point in this sample: sample taken at primary tumor resection. The donors comprised 60 to 80 untreated early-stage non-small cell lung cancer patients. In each case, whole RNA from tumor, nontumor lung or frozen PBMC was sequenced unsorted. The ends lost 8 bases at V and 2 bases at J; junction bases unmatched: 24. CDR3 size: 20 residues. Germline V gene sequence: CDR1 SGHVS, CDR2 FQNEAQ. Single TCR cDNA molecules each had their own unique molecular identifier. TCRdb re-called the 5' RACE reads through MiXCR, storing one row per CDR3 protein. The sample includes tens of thousands of distinct CDR3 sequences, approximately 12% of them seen just once. This clonotype was found a few times.

This chain connects TRBV7-8 to TRBJ2-5; 9 bases fit TRBD2. The receptor was isolated from a male donor with early-stage non-small cell lung cancer. This specimen was PBMCs, taken at surgery. CDR3 loop: CASGLRLLREGRLNQETQYF. The CDR3 nucleotides read TGTGCCAGCGGCCTTAGGCTCCTGCGGGAGGGCCGTTTGAATCAAGAGACCCAGTACTTC.